A single sample gave rise to the 24 T cell receptor beta chains below, sequenced in a study of blood T cell repertoires in COVID-19. Produced via immunoSEQ multiplex PCR; TCRdb's table is partial and in-frame only. The data hold approximately 180,000 clones, with around 83% observed a single time. Specimen: PBMCs or T cells enriched from blood (not recorded which). The receptors were sampled from a man aged 35-49 years who had recovered from COVID-19.

The chain has TRBV27 and TRBJ1-4, with D unresolved. The CDR3 is 12 amino acids. CDR1 is MNHEY and CDR2 is SMNVEV in the germline V gene (reference sequence). V lost 5 bases and J 8 bases, leaving 9 bases between the germline ends. CDR3 region: CASSPGGEKLFF. Here the CDR3 DNA reads TGTGCCAGCAGTCCGGGCGGGGAAAAACTGTTTTTT.

The rearrangement uses TRBV11-2 and TRBJ2-7; D remains ambiguous. Trimming stripped 3 bases from V and 4 bases from J, with 7 bases between. From germline, CDR1 is SGHAT and CDR2 FQNNGV. CDR3 size: 12 residues. The CDR3 DNA sequence: TGTGCCAGCAGCTTCCAGGAATACGAGCAGTACTTC. The encoded protein is CASSFQEYEQYF.

The chain has TRBV10-1 and TRBJ2-5; 8 bases are shared with TRBD1. The length of the CDR3 is 15 residues. Germline loops: CDR1 WNHNN, CDR2 SYGVQD (reference sequence). The junction had 10 bases not matched to a gene; V was cut back by 5 bases and J by 5 bases. The CDR3 protein is CASSPGQGILETQYF. CDR3 bases: TGCGCCAGCAGTCCCGGACAGGGTATCCTGGAGACCCAGTACTTC.

The J gene is TRBJ2-5, the V gene TRBV11-2; 10 nucleotides agree with TRBD2. The V segment lost 5 bases and the J segment 5 bases; nucleotides outside the gene matches: 11. CDR3 length equals 16 residues. Looked up from germline, CDR1 is SGHAT and CDR2 is FQNNGV. The CDR3 loop reads CASSPGGSGGAETQYF. The CDR3 DNA reads TGTGCCAGCAGCCCTGGAGGAAGCGGGGGGGCGGAGACCCAGTACTTC. The full variable domain, completed using reference TRBV11-2 and TRBJ2-5, is EAGVAQSPRYKIIEKRQSVAFWCNPISGHATLYWYQQILGQGPKLLIQFQNNGVVDDSQLPKDRFSAERLKGVDSTLKIQPAKLEDSAVYLCASSPGGSGGAETQYFGPGTRLLVL.

V is TRBV2 and J is TRBJ1-5; TRBD1 is a possible D gene (5 bases). CDR1 is SNHLY, CDR2 FYNNEI, per germline. The CDR3 is 10 residues long. V was pared by 7 bases and J by 13 bases, with 11 bases between. CDR3 nucleotide sequence: TGTGCCAGCAAGGGGTTAAGTCAGCATTTT. Amino acids: CASKGLSQHF.

Concerning this clone itself: The germline gene is not matched at one end of the junction; a read error may be the cause. The CDR3 protein is CASSLAGQGRIF. The CDR3 DNA is TGTGCCAGCAGCTTAGCGGGACAGGGAAGGATCTTT. The rearrangement links TRBV11-1 to TRBJ1-1; 9 bases are shared with TRBD1. This CDR3 region has 12 residues. The germline V gene has CDR1 SGHAT and CDR2 FQDESV (reference sequence).

V and J are TRBV10-3 and TRBJ1-5; TRBD1 is a possible D gene (5 bases). Deletions cut 2 bases from V and 6 bases from J, with 14 bases between. CDR1 is ENHRY, CDR2 SYGVKD, per germline. The CDR3 has 15 residues. CDR3 protein: CAISERGGRGQPQHF. In DNA, the CDR3 is TGTGCCATCAGTGAGAGGGGAGGGAGAGGTCAGCCCCAGCATTTT.

V usage is TRBV4-1 and J usage is TRBJ2-5; 8 bases are shared with TRBD2. The CDR3 is made up of 16 amino acids. Germline V gene lookup returns CDR1 MGHRA and CDR2 YSYEKL. Trimming removed 0 bases from V and 4 bases from J; junction bases left unmatched: 7. As DNA, the CDR3 is TGCGCCAGCAGCCAAGAAGGCCTCGGGAGGGGAGAGACCCAGTACTTC. Translated: CASSQEGLGRGETQYF.

This chain connects TRBV5-1 to TRBJ2-3; 8 bases align to TRBD1. The CDR3 is 16 residues long. V shed 4 bases and J 0 bases; nucleotides not matched to a gene: 7. In germline, CDR1 is SGHRS, CDR2 YFSETQ. CDR3 bases: TGCGCCAGCAGCCGGGGACAGGCTTCTAGCACAGATACGCAGTATTTT. It encodes CASSRGQASSTDTQYF.

The V gene is TRBV7-9, the J gene TRBJ1-5; 8 bases map to TRBD1. The germline CDR1 and CDR2 sequences are SEHNR and FQNEAQ (reference sequence). This CDR3 spans 15 amino acids. With V trimmed by 0 bases and J by 4 bases, 2 bases remained unmatched. As DNA, the CDR3 is TGTGCCAGCAGCTTAGCGACAGGGGAAAATCAGCCCCAGCATTTT. Its translation: CASSLATGENQPQHF.

V usage is TRBV11-3 and J usage is TRBJ2-1; 10 bases are shared with TRBD2. This CDR3 region has 18 residues. CDR1 is SGHNT, CDR2 YENEEA, per germline. Unmatched junction bases numbered 14, after V lost 0 bases and J lost 9 bases. CDR3: CASSLDNSGRADRGEQFF. The CDR3, as DNA: TGTGCCAGCAGCTTAGATAACAGCGGGAGGGCCGATAGGGGTGAGCAGTTCTTC.

V and J are TRBV10-1 and TRBJ2-7, with 9 bases aligning to TRBD1. CDR3 length: 13 amino acids. V trimming: 4 bases; J trimming: 4 bases; junction bases outside the gene matches: 2. The germline CDR1 and CDR2 sequences are WNHNN and SYGVQD (reference sequence). As DNA, the CDR3 is TGCGCCAGCAGTGCAGGGACAGGGTACGAGCAGTACTTC. The encoded protein is CASSAGTGYEQYF.

The genes are TRBV24-1 and TRBJ2-1, with D perhaps TRBD1 (6 bases). Trimming removed 3 bases from V and 6 bases from J, with 11 bases in between. From germline, CDR1 is KGHDR and CDR2 SFDVKD. The CDR3 has 14 residues. In DNA, the CDR3 is TGTGCCACCAGTGATCGGACAGCCTTCAATGAGCAGTTCTTC. This encodes CATSDRTAFNEQFF.

The J gene is TRBJ2-1, the V gene TRBV29-1; the D gene is possibly TRBD2 (5 bases). V was cut by 4 bases and J by 5 bases, with 9 bases left in between. Germline V gene sequence: CDR1 SQVTM, CDR2 ANQGSEA. This CDR3 contains 12 residues. CDR3 loop: CSVAEGNNEQFF. Here the CDR3 DNA reads TGCAGCGTTGCTGAGGGAAACAATGAGCAGTTCTTC.

The V and J genes are TRBV9 and TRBJ2-7, with a possible D match to TRBD1 (5 bases). Trimming cost V 0 bases and J 0 bases, with 7 bases left between them. Germline V lookup: CDR1 SGDLS, CDR2 YYNGEE. The CDR3 runs to 14 residues. The CDR3, as DNA: TGTGCCAGCAGCGTAGCTGACAGCTCCTACGAGCAGTACTTC. Protein product: CASSVADSSYEQYF.

This sequence joins TRBV9 and TRBJ2-2, with D hard to call. V gave up 7 bases and J gave up 4 bases, with 8 bases separating them. The CDR3 length is 12 residues. Germline CDR1 is SGDLS and CDR2 is YYNGEE. As DNA, the CDR3 is TGTGCCAGCGGAGTAACCACCGGGGAGCTGTTTTTT. It encodes CASGVTTGELFF.

This chain links TRBV2 with TRBJ2-5, with 14 bases fitting TRBD2. Germline values: CDR1 SNHLY, CDR2 FYNNEI. This CDR3 has 19 residues. The V and J ends lost 8 bases and 2 bases, in that order; junction bases with no gene match: 16. In nucleotides, the CDR3 is TGTGCCAGCGGAGTCCTCGGGACTAGCGGGGGTTCAGAGCAAGAGACCCAGTACTTC. It encodes CASGVLGTSGGSEQETQYF.

The gene calls are TRBV7-9 and TRBJ2-3; 12 bases match TRBD2. With V trimmed by 4 bases and J by 6 bases, 14 bases remained unmatched. This CDR3 has 18 residues. Germline V gene sequence: CDR1 SEHNR, CDR2 FQNEAQ (reference sequence). The CDR3: CASSSLSGTSGSSDTQYF. The CDR3, as DNA: TGTGCCAGCAGCTCCCTTTCCGGGACTAGCGGGTCTTCGGATACGCAGTATTTT.

CDR3 residues: CASSLSTEAFF. CDR3 nucleotide sequence: TGTGCCAGTAGTTTGTCGACTGAAGCTTTCTTT. This chain uses TRBV19 with TRBJ1-1; D not certain. The germline CDR1 and CDR2 sequences are LNHDA and SQIVND (reference sequence). CDR3 length: 11 residues. V was cut by 5 bases and J by 5 bases, with 6 bases left in between.

This sequence joins TRBV29-1 and TRBJ1-1; weak D call: TRBD1 (5 bases). CDR3 size: 12 residues. V lost 2 bases, J lost 4 bases, and 8 bases lay in between. Germline loops: CDR1 SQVTM, CDR2 ANQGSEA. The CDR3: CSVEQGLTEAFF. DNA of the CDR3: TGCAGCGTTGAACAGGGTCTCACTGAAGCTTTCTTT.

The chain employs TRBV29-1 and TRBJ2-7; the match to TRBD1 covers 11 bases. Germline CDR1 SQVTM, CDR2 ANQGSEA. The length of the CDR3 is 14 residues. V lost 4 bases to trimming and J lost 5 bases; unmatched junction nucleotides: 7. CDR3 amino acids: CSVVTDRGRDEQYF. The CDR3, as DNA: TGCAGCGTTGTTACGGACAGGGGGCGCGACGAGCAGTACTTC.

The CDR3 is CASSLWATSTDTQYF. The CDR3 coding sequence is TGTGCCAGCAGCTTATGGGCAACTAGCACAGATACGCAGTATTTT. The chain couples TRBV7-3 to TRBJ2-3; D remains ambiguous. The CDR3 runs to 15 residues. Germline V lookup: CDR1 SGHTA, CDR2 FQGTGA. Trimming pared 2 bases from V and 0 bases from J, leaving 9 bases between.

The rearrangement links TRBV28 to TRBJ1-1; D gene ambiguous. The germline V gene encodes CDR1 MDHEN and CDR2 SYDVKM. V was clipped by 3 bases and J by 4 bases, with 9 bases between them. This CDR3 is built from 13 residues. The chain's CDR3 is CASSFVGSTEAFF. Written as DNA, the CDR3 is TGTGCCAGCAGTTTCGTGGGGAGCACTGAAGCTTTCTTT.

This clone was seen only once. The chain couples TRBV6-5 to TRBJ2-1; TRBD2 might be the D (6 bases). The CDR3 contains 11 residues. CDR1 and CDR2 (germline): MNHEY, SVGAGI. V was trimmed by 6 bases and J by 7 bases, leaving 7 bases between them. As DNA, the CDR3 is TGTGCCAGCAGGGAGGGAAATGAGCAGTTCTTC. Its protein product is CASREGNEQFF.